A selection of T cell receptor beta chains follows, all from one sample in a study of cytomegalovirus exposure and HLA in healthy donors. TCRdb's copy holds only in-frame clones and misses some; the assay was immunoSEQ multiplex PCR. This table has approximately 140,000 clones, roughly 86% appearing once. The sequenced sample consisted of PBMCs. The receptors come from a woman in her twenties or thirties in good health and CMV-seronegative. Both conserved end residues are part of each CDR3. A D gene is named only where the DNA matches it firmly. Size is omitted from some rows. Given values are once, few, many or a class for expanded clones.

TRBV6-6	-	12	-	TRBJ1-2	CASSSMGGGYTF	TGTGCCAGCAGTAGTATGGGGGGTGGCTACACCTTC
TRBV28	-	16	TRBD1	TRBJ1-3	CASSTPGQGAGNTIYF	TGTGCCAGCAGTACCCCGGGACAGGGGGCTGGAAACACCATATATTTT
TRBV9	-	15	-	TRBJ1-4	CASSVGGQTNEKLFF	TGTGCCAGCAGCGTAGGTGGACAGACTAATGAAAAACTGTTTTTT
TRBV10-2	-	14	TRBD1	TRBJ2-1	CASSAGGSYNEQFF	TGCGCCAGCAGTGCAGGGGGCTCCTACAATGAGCAGTTCTTC
TRBV5-1	once	15	TRBD1	TRBJ2-7	CASSLVGQGSTGQYF	TGCGCCAGCAGCTTGGTGGGACAGGGTAGTACAGGGCAGTACTTC
TRBV2	-	12	-	TRBJ2-5	CASTYNQETQYF	TGTGCCAGCACGTACAACCAAGAGACCCAGTACTTC
TRBV7-9	-	15	TRBD2	TRBJ2-3	CASSLTSGGGHTQYF	TGTGCCAGCAGCCTAACTAGCGGGGGGGGACATACGCAGTATTTT
TRBV4-1	-	15	-	TRBJ1-5	CASSQGHLSNQPQHF	TGCGCCAGCAGCCAAGGACACTTAAGCAATCAGCCCCAGCATTTT
TRBV4-3	-	16	TRBD2	TRBJ2-3	CASSRLAGTRTDTQYF	TGCGCCAGCAGCCGACTAGCGGGGACCCGCACAGATACGCAGTATTTT
TRBV2	-	16	-	TRBJ1-5	CASSPLGAGLGQPQHF	TGTGCCAGCAGTCCCCTCGGTGCAGGGTTGGGACAGCCCCAGCATTTT
TRBV25-1	-	16	TRBD1	TRBJ1-6	CASSEFRTGYNSPLHF	TGTGCCAGCAGTGAATTCCGGACAGGTTATAATTCACCCCTCCACTTT
TRBV10-3	-	15	TRBD1	TRBJ2-5	CATAGQGGKEETQYF	TGTGCCACCGCGGGACAGGGTGGGAAAGAAGAGACCCAGTACTTC
TRBV5-1	-	15	-	TRBJ1-1	CASSLGPGMNTEAFF	TGCGCCAGCAGCTTGGGTCCGGGGATGAACACTGAAGCTTTCTTT
TRBV6-5	few	14	-	TRBJ1-6	CASSQTRQGSPLHF	TGTGCCAGCAGTCAGACCCGACAAGGTTCACCCCTCCACTTT
TRBV6-1	once	15	TRBD1	TRBJ1-4	CASSENRGRNEKLFF	TGTGCCAGCAGTGAAAACAGGGGGCGAAATGAAAAACTGTTTTTT
TRBV5-1	-	14	-	TRBJ2-3	CASRRGGSTDTQYF	TGCGCCAGCAGGCGCGGCGGGAGCACAGATACGCAGTATTTT
TRBV2	once	15	-	TRBJ1-2	CASSEVTGLGYGYTF	TGTGCCAGCAGTGAAGTTACAGGGCTGGGCTATGGCTACACCTTC
TRBV18	-	18	TRBD1	TRBJ2-3	CASSPPPPDRGFLDTQYF	TGTGCCAGCTCACCACCGCCCCCGGACAGGGGCTTTTTGGATACGCAGTATTTT
TRBV4-2	-	15	-	TRBJ2-1	CASSQVSSSYNEQFF	TGTGCCAGCAGCCAAGTATCCAGTTCCTACAATGAGCAGTTCTTC
TRBV5-1	-	17	TRBD1	TRBJ1-6	CASSLAAGQGGNSPLHF	TGCGCCAGCAGCTTGGCCGCGGGGCAGGGGGGTAATTCACCCCTCCACTTT
TRBV18	-	16	-	TRBJ2-2	CASSPRGAINTGELFF	TGTGCCAGCTCACCTCGGGGGGCTATAAACACCGGGGAGCTGTTTTTT
TRBV7-8	-	16	-	TRBJ2-1	CASSSPRAGKGNEQFF	TGTGCCAGCAGCTCCCCCCGGGCAGGGAAGGGAAATGAGCAGTTCTTC
TRBV15	-	17	TRBD1	TRBJ1-6	CATSSRTGGSYNSPLHF	TGTGCCACCAGCTCCCGGACAGGGGGCTCCTATAATTCACCCCTCCACTTT
TRBV7-9	-	16	TRBD1	TRBJ1-2	CASSLDLDRVSYGYTF	TGTGCCAGCAGCTTAGATCTCGACAGGGTATCCTATGGCTACACCTTC
TRBV5-1	-	15	-	TRBJ2-2	CASSLRGADTGELFF	TGCGCCAGCAGCTTACGGGGGGCAGACACCGGGGAGCTGTTTTTT
TRBV14	-	12	-	TRBJ1-1	CASSTQGYEAFF	TGTGCCAGCAGCACTCAGGGTTATGAAGCTTTCTTT
TRBV9	few	13	-	TRBJ1-6	CASSVADNSPLHF	TGTGCCAGCAGCGTAGCTGATAATTCACCCCTCCACTTT
TRBV19	-	16	TRBD2	TRBJ2-5	CASSIGSGGASETQYF	TGTGCCAGTAGTATTGGCAGCGGGGGGGCCTCGGAGACCCAGTACTTC
TRBV6-1	once	13	-	TRBJ1-2	CASSKTEIYGYTF	TGTGCCAGCAGTAAGACAGAGATCTATGGCTACACCTTC
TRBV7-6	-	15	-	TRBJ2-7	CASSLVDSQNYEQYF	TGTGCCAGCAGCTTAGTAGACAGTCAAAACTACGAGCAGTACTTC
TRBV19	-	15	TRBD1	TRBJ2-2	CASVKGQGNTGELFF	TGTGCCAGCGTCAAGGGACAGGGTAACACCGGGGAGCTGTTTTTT
TRBV11-2	-	15	TRBD1	TRBJ2-7	CASSRLRTGVYEQYF	TGTGCCAGCAGCCGGCTCAGGACAGGGGTCTACGAGCAGTACTTC
TRBV7-2	-	15	-	TRBJ2-7	CASSLKRYGVGEQYF	TGTGCCAGCAGCTTAAAGCGGTACGGGGTAGGCGAGCAGTACTTC
TRBV30	-	14	-	TRBJ1-2	CAWSRAQGGYGYTF	TGTGCCTGGAGCCGAGCACAGGGTGGCTATGGCTACACCTTC
TRBV6-5	-	14	TRBD1	TRBJ1-3	CASRRQGAGNTIYF	TGTGCCAGCAGGAGACAGGGGGCAGGAAACACCATATATTTT
TRBV19	-	15	TRBD1	TRBJ1-2	CASSIGQGWEYGYTF	TGTGCCAGTAGTATCGGACAGGGATGGGAGTATGGCTACACCTTC
TRBV19	-	15	-	TRBJ2-7	CASSNPGGRAYEQYF	TGTGCCAGTAGTAACCCGGGGGGCCGAGCCTACGAGCAGTACTTC
TRBV27	-	15	-	TRBJ2-3	CASSLVMTSTDTQYF	TGTGCCAGCAGTTTGGTGATGACTAGCACAGATACGCAGTATTTT
TRBV7-9	-	12	-	TRBJ1-1	CASRGANTEAFF	TGTGCCAGCAGGGGAGCAAACACTGAAGCTTTCTTT
TRBV28	once	16	TRBD1	TRBJ1-5	CASSSTRTGGDQPQHF	TGTGCCAGCAGTTCCACTAGGACAGGGGGCGATCAGCCCCAGCATTTT
TRBV5-8	-	16	TRBD2	TRBJ2-3	CASSPLGGGYTDTQYF	TGTGCCAGCAGCCCCCTCGGGGGGGGTTACACAGATACGCAGTATTTT
TRBV2	once	14	-	TRBJ1-2	CASRPRTSNYGYTF	TGTGCCAGCAGACCGCGGACATCTAACTATGGCTACACCTTC
TRBV4-1	-	17	-	TRBJ1-3	CASSQDAAGSPGNTIYF	TGCGCCAGCAGCCAAGATGCCGCAGGGTCCCCTGGAAACACCATATATTTT
TRBV4-2	once	18	TRBD2	TRBJ2-3	CASSQNTLAGGLTDTQYF	TGTGCCAGCAGCCAAAATACCCTAGCGGGGGGGCTAACAGATACGCAGTATTTT
TRBV19	-	17	-	TRBJ1-6	CASSVKPRLKRSSPLHF	TGTGCCAGTAGTGTAAAACCCAGACTCAAAAGATCTTCACCCCTCCACTTT
TRBV7-3	-	13	-	TRBJ2-2	CASSSQRTGELFF	TGTGCCAGCAGCTCACAGAGAACCGGGGAGCTGTTTTTT
TRBV6-5	-	14	-	TRBJ2-4	CASKAGVAKNIQYF	TGTGCCAGCAAGGCTGGAGTAGCCAAAAACATTCAGTACTTC
TRBV11-2	-	12	-	TRBJ2-7	CATSTGTWEQYF	TGTGCAACATCCACAGGGACGTGGGAGCAGTACTTC
TRBV2	once	14	-	TRBJ2-7	CASTAERNSYEQYF	TGTGCCAGCACAGCAGAGCGGAACTCCTACGAGCAGTACTTC